This T cell receptor beta chain was retrieved from a study of T-cell reconstitution after alpha-beta-depleted transplantation in children. This clonotype was observed many times. Its antigen is not known. For TCRbeta, the library was prepared with unique molecular identifiers. TCRdb reprocessed the PCR reads with MiXCR, giving one entry per CDR3 protein. This table has over 200,000 distinct CDR3 sequences, about 11% appearing once. Study observations and caveats: One year after transplant, T-cell counts and diversity came mostly from newly produced T cells. Reported findings indicate that, about two months after transplant, alpha-beta T cells came from several hundred expanded clones, which were derived from non-depleted graft cells.

Germline V gene data show CDR1 as DFQATT and CDR2 as SNEGSKA (reference sequence). The ends lost 1 base at V and 0 bases at J; junction bases unmatched: 1. The CDR3 consists of 15 residues. Here the sequenced sample was PBMCs, taken before TCRalphabeta/CD19-depleted stem cell transplant. The chain couples TRBV20-1 to TRBJ2-5; 11 nucleotides agree with TRBD2. This receptor was taken from a child younger than two with acute myeloid leukemia, due to receive a stem cell transplant. CDR3 nucleotides: TGCAGTGCTAGAGGGACTAGCGGGTACCAAGAGACCCAGTACTTC. This gives the protein CSARGTSGYQETQYF.